This entry describes one TCR beta chain. Its antigen is unknown. The record has no base qualities; no much larger clone is one base away. The sample is drawn from a study of graft-versus-host responses after intestinal transplantation (dated by TCRdb to 2020 to 2022). With respect to the entire study: Multivisceral, liver-intestinal, or isolated intestinal transplants were received by the recipients. Every recipient was given anti-thymocyte globulin induction, followed by roughly 3 years of maintenance tacrolimus and steroids. After intestinal transplantation, graft-versus-host and host-versus-graft alloreactive T cell clones in the graft, circulation and bone marrow were tracked using bulk TCR-beta CDR3 sequencing. To identify alloreactive clones, pre-transplant mixed lymphocyte reaction products were sequenced and then compared with unstimulated pre-transplant donor and recipient T cells. The cohort enrolled around 23 intestinal transplant recipients including one retransplant, and a few patients lacking pretransplant specimens were excluded. Donor T cell macrochimerism was defined as a peak of at least 4% donor T cells among recipient peripheral blood mononuclear cells. Instead of going to the commercial service, samples from a few later patients were sequenced in-house on an Illumina MiSeq and processed with MiXCR. Paper-wide results and their limitations: Patients with donor T cell macrochimerism had high GvH to HvG T cell clonal ratios in their allografts. Peak levels of circulating GvH clones were associated with declines in HvG clones early after transplant. GvH clones were found in recipient bone marrow, and some of the GvH clones appeared earlier in ileal mucosa or blood, which is consistent with an intestinal mucosal origin. The conclusions were limited by the relatively low number and heterogeneity of the intestinal transplant patients.

Interpreted using the paper, the time point label stands for: cells obtained before transplantation from donor or recipient. CD3+CD4+ and CD3+CD8+ populations were FACS-sorted from unstimulated pre-transplant donor and recipient cells taken from spleen or lymph nodes. The CDR3 spans 14 residues, from the cysteine through the phenylalanine. Only CDR3 DNA is held: 42 bases, read in frame from base 1. For CDR1 and CDR2, the germline V gene lists SGHDT and YYEEEE. V is reduced by 1 base and J by 4 bases, leaving a spacing of 9 bases between them. Library preparation used the immunoSEQ multiplex PCR assay. In most patients, genomic DNA was isolated using the Qiagen DNeasy Blood and Tissue Kit and sent frozen to Adaptive Biotechnologies for TCR sequencing. High-throughput TCR-beta CDR3 sequencing of genomic DNA from most patients was performed by Adaptive Biotechnologies. As for the authors' bioinformatics: TCR sequencing data for around 20 patients were retrieved from Adaptive's ImmunoSEQ software; a few other patients were processed with MiXCR and VDJtools. To correct CD4 versus CD8 sorting errors, sequences present in both subsets at a frequency ratio below 5:1 were removed. Because the origin of CDR3 nucleotide sequences shared between donor and recipient could not be assigned, those sequences were removed. Alloreactive clones required at least 2-fold expansion over unstimulated cells and minimum CFSE-low frequency of 0.002% (template counts) or 0.001% (read counts). Clones detected in sequenced pre-transplant spleen, lymph node, or MLR CFSE-low populations of the donor or recipient were defined as mappable. The cumulative frequency of alloreactive clones was calculated as a percentage of all sequences, weighted by copy number. TCRdb took over this immuneACCESS table, retaining in-frame rearrangements with V and J assigned. Such tables are incomplete; in checked studies, under half of the missing clones stem from an unresolved V gene, and the remainder is unexplained. The V and J calls and clone size were taken over from that table, and D and trimming were inferred from the DNA. The sample contains approximately 71,000 clones, approximately 88% of them found a single time. Jointly, the top ten make up roughly 2.6% of the sample.

This sequence was found in a human donor who received an intestinal transplant. The sample consisted of unstimulated CD8+ T cells sorted from spleen or lymph node cells, taken before intestinal transplant. This chain is built from TRBV5-6 and TRBJ2-1; 6 matching bases give a weak D call of TRBD2. The nucleotide sequence is given as TGTGCCAGCAGCTTGTGGCGGGGTTACAATGAGCAGTTCTTC. This translates into CASSLWRGYNEQFF.